Below, one TCR beta chain is given with its context. Its cognate antigen is unknown. What was sequenced were expressed TCRB transcripts, since all of the isolated RNA had been reverse transcribed. Method: immunoSEQ multiplex PCR; TCRdb's copy keeps in-frame clones and lacks some. This table has roughly 100,000 clones, roughly 28% appearing once. Germline V gives CDR1 GTSNPN, CDR2 SVGIG (reference sequence). The CDR3 sequence is 16 residues long. With 1 base removed from V and 5 bases from J, the gap between germline ends came to 20 bases. This entry belongs to a study of beta chain features in type 1 diabetes. Study-level results: TCRB CDR3s were moderately but significantly shorter in Type 1 diabetes patients in all four CD4+ subsets.

Material for sequencing was central memory CD4+ T cells from blood. The rearrangement links TRBV30 to TRBJ2-5, with a possible D match to TRBD1 (7 bases). This TCR was sampled from a woman aged 18-30 years with type 1 diabetes. The CDR3 nucleotides are TGTGCCTGGAGTGACCAAACGAACAGGGGAGGCGAGACCCAGTACTTC. This sequence encodes CAWSDQTNRGGETQYF.